A single sample gave rise to the 9 T cell receptor beta chains below, sequenced in a study of T-cell memory formation after mild COVID-19. One entry per CDR3 protein, called by TCRdb with MiXCR from the 5' RACE reads. The sample consists of a few hundred thousand distinct CDR3 sequences, 15% to 20% of them appearing once. Input material: PBMCs or a T cell subset sorted from them (not recorded which). The source of these receptors is a man in his late teens or twenties who had mild COVID-19 (a few samples of this study predate the infection). Cell type and time point are not known.

This clonotype came up a few times. The V and J genes are TRBV6-2 or TRBV6-3 and TRBJ2-3; 11 bases fit TRBD1. CDR3 length: 16 residues. Germline V gene lookup returns CDR1 MNHEY and CDR2 SVGEGT. J lost 6 bases, V lost 2 bases, and 7 bases had no gene match. In DNA, the CDR3 is TGTGCCAGCAGTTACGGGGGACAGGGGGAGGTGGATACGCAGTATTTT. It specifies CASSYGGQGEVDTQYF.

V is TRBV28 and J is TRBJ1-1; a possible D gene is TRBD1 (6 bases). Germline values: CDR1 MDHEN, CDR2 SYDVKM. The length of the CDR3 is 12 residues. V was cut by 10 bases and J by 1 base, with 10 bases left in between. CDR3 sequence (DNA): TGTGCCACCTCGACAGGGAACACTGAAGCTTTCTTT. Translating it yields CATSTGNTEAFF. The full variable domain, its missing parts supplied by reference TRBV28 and TRBJ1-1, is DVKVTQSSRYLVKRTGEKVFLECVQDMDHENMFWYRQDPGLGLRLIYFSYDVKMKEKGDIPEGYSVSREKKERFSLILESASTNQTSMYLCATSTGNTEAFFGQGTRLTVV.

CDR3 amino acids: CASSQQVMAYNEQFF. Here the CDR3 DNA reads TGTGCCAGCAGCCAACAGGTTATGGCTTACAATGAGCAGTTCTTC. The chain combines TRBV7-6 with TRBJ2-1; D might be TRBD1 (5 bases). CDR3 length: 15 amino acids. Germline V gene lookup returns CDR1 SGHVS and CDR2 FNYEAQ. V lost 5 bases to trimming and J lost 4 bases, with 15 bases between them.

The chain has TRBV28 and TRBJ2-7; 7 positions agree with TRBD1. V shed 5 bases and J 2 bases; nucleotides not matched to a gene: 6. The CDR3 is 14 amino acids. Germline V lookup: CDR1 MDHEN, CDR2 SYDVKM. CDR3 loop: CASSRRTGAYEQYV. The CDR3 region has the DNA TGTGCCAGCAGTCGGAGAACAGGGGCCTACGAGCAGTACGTC.

This clonotype came up a few times. The V call is TRBV4-3, the J call TRBJ2-5, with 7 nucleotides matching TRBD2. This CDR3 region has 18 residues. V was clipped by 0 bases and J by 0 bases; unmatched bases: 10. The germline gives CDR1 LGHNA, CDR2 YSLEER. As DNA, the CDR3 is TGCGCCAGCAGCCAAGAACCTAGCGGACCCGCGTACCAAGAGACCCAGTACTTC. Translation gives CASSQEPSGPAYQETQYF.

This chain links TRBV5-1 with TRBJ2-5; D remains ambiguous. The length of the CDR3 is 13 residues. Per the germline V gene, CDR1 is SGHRS and CDR2 is YFSETQ. With 3 bases removed from V and 3 bases from J, the gap between germline ends came to 9 bases. CDR3 in DNA: TGCGCCAGCAGCTCCCGCGCAAAAGAGACCCAGTACTTC. This translates into CASSSRAKETQYF.

The J gene is TRBJ2-1, the V gene TRBV12-3 or TRBV12-4, with TRBD1 matching 8 bases. This CDR3 has 18 residues. J was trimmed by 8 bases and V by 1 base; bases with no gene match: 16. In nucleotides, the CDR3 is TGTGCCAGCAGTTTAGGGGCCAGGGGGCAGCTTGCTGGCCATGAGCAGTTCTTC. It codes for CASSLGARGQLAGHEQFF.

This clonotype was picked up a small number of times. The chain has TRBV7-2 and TRBJ2-5; D not certain. The CDR3 spans 13 residues. From germline, CDR1 is SGHTA and CDR2 FQGNSA. V was trimmed by 1 base and J by 4 bases, leaving 7 bases between them. DNA of the CDR3: TGTGCCAGCAGCTTAGGTAGATTAGAGACCCAGTACTTC. It codes for CASSLGRLETQYF.

This clonotype was seen a handful of times. V and J are TRBV4-3 and TRBJ2-3; D perhaps matches TRBD2 (5 bases). The CDR3 length is 14 residues. Germline V gene sequence: CDR1 LGHNA, CDR2 YSLEER. Trimming took off 3 bases at V and 4 bases at J, with 11 bases between the two ends. CDR3 region: CASSQGSGADTQYF. The DNA of the CDR3 is TGCGCCAGCAGCCAGGGCTCCGGGGCAGATACGCAGTATTTT.